Listed below are T cell receptor beta chains from one sample, sequenced in a study of CD8+CD57+ T cells in acquired aplastic anemia. TCRdb re-analysed the reads in MiXCR, keeping a single row per CDR3 protein. The sample holds 200,000 to 250,000 distinct CDR3 sequences; roughly 35% are singletons and the top ten take roughly 1.1%. The sequencing sample was made of sorted CD4+, CD8+, or CD8+CD57+ T cells (not recorded which) from PBMCs. The origin of the receptors is a human donor in good health, serving as a control. Each CDR3 is given with its conserved first and last residue. The D gene is left open where the match is weak. Clone size is shown for a subset of rows, as once, few, many or a class of expanded clone.

>TRBJ2-5|TRBD2|many|TRBV10-3
TGTGCCTCTAGCGGGGGGGCCGAAGAGACCCAGTACTTC
CASSGGAEETQYF
>TRBJ1-1|NA|many|TRBV7-3
TGTGCCAGCAGCTTAACCCCAGGGGATGGAGCTTTCTTT
CASSLTPGDGAFF
>TRBJ2-5|NA|many|TRBV24-1
TGTGCCACCAGTGACCCCGCCACGGAGCAAGAGACCCAGTACTTC
CATSDPATEQETQYF
>TRBJ1-2|NA|many|TRBV10-3
TGTGCCATCAGTGCAGGAAACTATGGCTACACCTTC
CAISAGNYGYTF
>TRBJ2-2|NA|NA|TRBV9
TGTGCCAGCAGTACTACGAACACCGGGGAGCTGTTTTTT
CASSTTNTGELFF
>TRBJ1-2|NA|few|TRBV3-1
TGTGCCAGCAGCCAAGAAGGTGGGGTTGGTGGCTACACCTTC
CASSQEGGVGGYTF
>TRBJ2-3|NA|NA|TRBV7-6
TGTGCCAGCAGCTTAAGAGGGTTTGCAGATACGCAGTATTTT
CASSLRGFADTQYF
>TRBJ1-5|NA|many|TRBV19
TGTGCCAGTAGTATAGATCCACGGCAGGGGAAGGGCAATCAGCCCCAGCATTTT
CASSIDPRQGKGNQPQHF
>TRBJ2-7|NA|many|TRBV9
TGTGCCAGCAGCGTAGGGGCCTCCCCGGGCGGGAACATGGGAGAGCAGTACTTC
CASSVGASPGGNMGEQYF
>TRBJ2-1|NA|NA|TRBV3-1
TGTGCCAGCAGCCAAGTTAAGGATGAGCAGTTCTTC
CASSQVKDEQFF
>TRBJ2-1|TRBD2|many|TRBV19
TGTGCCAGTGGCTTTGGCGGGACTAACTACAATGAGCAGTTCTTC
CASGFGGTNYNEQFF
>TRBJ1-2|TRBD1|NA|TRBV19
TGTGCCAGTAGTACAGCAAACAGGGGATACTATGGCTACACCTTC
CASSTANRGYYGYTF
>TRBJ1-2|TRBD1|few|TRBV6-5
TGTGCCAGCAGTTGGACAGGGAGTGGCTACACCTTC
CASSWTGSGYTF
>TRBJ1-5|NA|many|TRBV20-1
TGCAGTGCTAGACGGACGGCCGAAAATCAGCCCCAGCATTTT
CSARRTAENQPQHF
>TRBJ2-3|NA|NA|TRBV29-1
TGCAGCGGGCAGGCGACCACAGATACGCAGTATTTT
CSGQATTDTQYF
>TRBJ1-2|NA|NA|TRBV7-2
TGTGCCAGCAGCTACGGCCAGTACTATGGCTACACCTTC
CASSYGQYYGYTF
>TRBJ1-4|TRBD1|NA|TRBV4-1
TGCGCCAGCAGCCAAATCCGGGACAGGAAGGTAAAACTGTTTTTT
CASSQIRDRKVKLFF
>TRBJ2-5|NA|many|TRBV30
TGTGCCTGGAGGGGGAAAGACACACAAGAGACCCAGTACTTC
CAWRGKDTQETQYF
>TRBJ2-3|NA|many|TRBV20-1
TGCAGTGCTAACACTAGAATGGAGGGATATACGCAGTATTTT
CSANTRMEGYTQYF
>TRBJ2-7|NA|few|TRBV2
TGTGCCACCAGCACAGGGTCCTACGAGCAGTACTTC
CATSTGSYEQYF
>TRBJ2-7|TRBD1|many|TRBV2
TGTGCCAGCAGTGATACGGGACAGCTCGAGCAGTACTTC
CASSDTGQLEQYF
>TRBJ1-2|NA|many|TRBV7-9
TGTGCCAGCAGCTTAGCGCGAGGGGCAGGGCGAAGCTACACCTTC
CASSLARGAGRSYTF
>TRBJ2-1|NA|many|TRBV5-1
TGCGCCAGCAGCTTGGAGGGTAATGAGCAGTTCTTC
CASSLEGNEQFF
>TRBJ2-7|NA|many|TRBV5-4
TGTGCCAGCAGGGCGGGACCTGCCTACGAGCAGTACTTC
CASRAGPAYEQYF
>TRBJ2-5|NA|NA|TRBV20-1
TGCAGTGCCAGAGGGGGAAAGGAGGGGCCCCAAGAGACCCAGTACTTC
CSARGGKEGPQETQYF